The entry below gives a single T cell receptor (beta chain) sequence along with its context. Patients of the Seattle cohort, enrolled during active infection, were followed longitudinally. Germline-derived CDR1 and CDR2 are MNHNY and SVGAGI (reference sequence). This CDR3 comprises 13 residues. The junction had 0 bases not matched to a gene; V was cut back by 6 bases and J by 1 base. The sample is drawn from a study of blood T cell repertoires in COVID-19. Study overall: Sites in the United States, Italy and Spain provided acute and convalescent COVID-19 samples. The cDNA or gDNA used as material had been derived from T cells, B-cell-depleted T cells, or PBMCs.

The assay was immunoSEQ multiplex PCR, and TCRdb's table has in-frame clones only and misses some. The table records 350,000 or so clones, roughly 89% of them present only once. This TCR was sampled from a woman aged 60-75 years with COVID-19, enrolled during active disease. This chain connects TRBV6-6 to TRBJ1-5; 7 positions match TRBD1. The sequencing sample was made of peripheral blood. The CDR3 region has the DNA TGTGCCAGCAGGGACAGGAGCAATCAGCCCCAGCATTTT. Translation: CASRDRSNQPQHF.